Detailed here is one T cell receptor beta chain. The trim removed 3 bases at V and 1 base at J, leaving 8 bases unmatched. The CDR3 runs to 15 residues. Germline V gives CDR1 SQVTM, CDR2 ANQGSEA. A second roughly 7 to 12 cycle PCR used barcoded and J-beta primers. In TCRdb, the 5' RACE reads were re-called with MiXCR into one record per CDR3 protein. The sample carries 1,800,000 or so distinct CDR3 sequences, 30% to 40% recorded once. The source of the sample is a study of blood T cells in healthy people across ages. Healthy Caucasian individuals from Russia aged roughly 6 to 95 were enrolled as donors.

The sequence derives from a human donor in good health. Specimen: blood. The chain employs TRBV29-1 and TRBJ2-5, with 7 bases fitting TRBD1. DNA for the CDR3: TGCAGCGTTGATTGGGGTAACAGGGGCCAAGAGACCCAGTACTTC. Translating it yields CSVDWGNRGQETQYF.